This section outlines one TCR beta chain sequence together with its context. Its antigen is not identified. This entry comes from a study of T cell responses to AZD1222 COVID-19 vaccine. Repertoires were generated with immunoSEQ multiplex PCR, while TCRdb's copy carries only in-frame clones and drops some. Here the sample spans tens of thousands of clones, around 90% being singletons. The junction had 2 bases not matched to a gene; V was cut back by 2 bases and J by 5 bases. CDR1 is ENHRY, CDR2 SYGVKD, per germline. The CDR3 is 14 amino acids. Pooling of second doses given at about 4 or about 12 weeks was done. Whole-study findings and limits: All repertoire sampling was performed exclusively after the peak T cell response. The sample set comprised mostly white British donors with more females, and clonal diversity was possibly underestimated.

This chain connects TRBV10-3 to TRBJ1-5, with 8 nucleotides matching TRBD1. The sequence was collected from an adult who received the AZD1222 COVID-19 vaccine. The source was peripheral blood, collected 28 days after the second AZD1222 dose. CDR3 sequence reads: CAISEDRGYQPQHF. CDR3 sequence (DNA): TGTGCCATCAGTGAGGACAGGGGATATCAGCCCCAGCATTTT.